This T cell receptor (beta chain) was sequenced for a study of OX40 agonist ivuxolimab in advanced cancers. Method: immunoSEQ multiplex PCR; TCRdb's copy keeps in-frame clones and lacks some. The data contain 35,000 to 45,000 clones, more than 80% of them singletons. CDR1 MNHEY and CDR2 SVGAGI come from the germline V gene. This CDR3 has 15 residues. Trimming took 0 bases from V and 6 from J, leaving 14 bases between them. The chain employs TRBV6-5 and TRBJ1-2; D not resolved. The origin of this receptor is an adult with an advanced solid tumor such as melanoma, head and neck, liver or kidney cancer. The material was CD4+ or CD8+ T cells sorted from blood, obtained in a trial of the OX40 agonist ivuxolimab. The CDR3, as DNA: TGTGCCAGCAGTTACTCGGCAGTTCTGGAGGATGGCTACACCTTC. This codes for CASSYSAVLEDGYTF.